The 29 T cell receptor beta chains below were found in one sample sequenced in a study of blood T cell repertoires in COVID-19. Libraries were prepared by immunoSEQ multiplex PCR; TCRdb keeps only in-frame clonotypes and omits some of them. Of fewer than 300,000 clones listed, roughly 90% are singletons. Input material: peripheral blood. The receptors here all came from a man aged 18 to 29 with active or convalescent COVID-19.

The chain employs TRBV15 and TRBJ2-7; D is possibly TRBD1 (5 bases). V was clipped by 4 bases and J by 4 bases, with 20 bases between them. The CDR3 contains 16 residues. The germline gives CDR1 LNHNV, CDR2 YYDKDF (reference sequence). This CDR3 is CATSTQGGQAFYEQYF. The CDR3 DNA is TGTGCCACCAGCACCCAGGGTGGGCAGGCCTTTTACGAGCAGTACTTC.

The chain carries TRBV6-2 or TRBV6-3 and TRBJ2-3, with D possibly being TRBD2 (6 bases). The CDR3 has 15 amino acids. The germline CDR1 and CDR2 sequences are MNHEY and SVGEGT. The V and J ends lost 3 bases and 1 base respectively, with 11 bases between them. The CDR3 DNA reads TGTGCCAGCAGTTATATGGTAGCGGGCACAGATACGCAGTATTTT. Translated, it gives CASSYMVAGTDTQYF.

The chain recombines TRBV13 with TRBJ2-3, with 7 bases identical to TRBD1. This CDR3 comprises 15 residues. In germline, CDR1 is PRHDT, CDR2 FYEKMQ (reference sequence). Trimming cost V 6 bases and J 1 base; bases outside gene matches: 7. The CDR3, as DNA: TGTGCCAGCAGGGAAACCGGGACAGGCACAGATACGCAGTATTTT. Translating gives CASRETGTGTDTQYF. The full variable domain, with the rest looked up from reference TRBV13 and TRBJ2-3, is AAGVIQSPRHLIKEKRETATLKCYPIPRHDTVYWYQQGPGQDPQFLISFYEKMQSDKGSIPDRFSAQQFSDYHSELNMSSLELGDSALYFCASRETGTGTDTQYFGPGTRLTVL.

The gene calls are TRBV4-1 and TRBJ2-7; possible D gene TRBD1, 5 bases. The length of the CDR3 is 14 residues. With 0 bases removed from V and 7 bases from J, the gap between germline ends came to 13 bases. From germline, CDR1 is MGHRA and CDR2 YSYEKL. CDR3 amino acids: CASSQERAGWEQYF. CDR3 in DNA: TGCGCCAGCAGCCAAGAAAGGGCAGGGTGGGAGCAGTACTTC.

This sequence joins TRBV6-2 or TRBV6-3 and TRBJ2-1; 7 nucleotides agree with TRBD2. CDR3 length equals 15 residues. V shed 0 bases, J shed 5 bases, and the junction held 4 bases outside the gene matches. Germline values: CDR1 MNHEY, CDR2 SVGEGT. CDR3 residues: CASSYSWGGNNEQFF. The CDR3 DNA reads as TGTGCCAGCAGTTACTCGTGGGGGGGTAACAATGAGCAGTTCTTC.

CDR3 DNA: TGTGCCAGCAGCCATAGACAGGGATACACTGAAGCTTTCTTT. As protein: CASSHRQGYTEAFF. This sequence joins TRBV27 and TRBJ1-1; the match to TRBD1 covers 7 bases. Trimming removed 6 bases from V and 3 bases from J; junction bases left unmatched: 7. Germline CDR1 is MNHEY and CDR2 is SMNVEV (reference sequence). CDR3 length: 14 residues.

This sequence joins TRBV3-1 (or the pseudogene TRBV3-2) and TRBJ1-2, with D possibly matching TRBD1 (6 bases). With 0 bases removed from V and 2 bases from J, the gap between germline ends came to 13 bases. The CDR3 has 16 residues. Germline assignment: CDR1 LGHDT and CDR2 YNNKEL (reference sequence). The CDR3 sequence: CASSQERLTGNYGYTF. The CDR3 coding sequence is TGTGCCAGCAGCCAAGAGCGGTTGACAGGCAACTATGGCTACACCTTC.

This clone was observed a few times. This rearrangement joins TRBV29-1 to TRBJ1-4; tentative D call: TRBD1 (5 bases). This CDR3 is 13 amino acids long. Germline assignment: CDR1 SQVTM and CDR2 ANQGSEA. The V end was cut by 1 base, the J end by 5 bases, with 8 bases between. Here the CDR3 reads CSVEGSGNEKLFF. CDR3 DNA: TGCAGCGTTGAAGGTTCAGGGAATGAAAAACTGTTTTTT.

J is TRBJ1-6 and V is TRBV10-3; no definite D call. V was cut by 3 bases and J by 6 bases, with 6 bases left in between. Germline assignment: CDR1 ENHRY and CDR2 SYGVKD. CDR3 length: 13 residues. This CDR3 reads CAISEESNSPLHF. CDR3 bases: TGTGCCATCAGTGAAGAGAGTAATTCACCCCTCCACTTT.

The CDR3 nucleotides read TGTGCCAGCAGCCCCACGAGACTAGCGGTCTCCTACGAGCAGTACTTC. Translation: CASSPTRLAVSYEQYF. The chain carries TRBV3-1 (or the pseudogene TRBV3-2) and TRBJ2-7, with 9 bases lining up with TRBD2. Looked up from germline, CDR1 is LGHDT and CDR2 is YNNKEL (reference sequence). Trimming cost V 4 bases and J 0 bases; bases outside gene matches: 7. This CDR3 has 16 residues.

This clone was found once. V usage is TRBV9 and J usage is TRBJ1-2; 7 nucleotides line up with TRBD1. The CDR3 length is 15 residues. Germline CDR1 reads SGDLS; CDR2 reads YYNGEE. V dropped 0 bases and J dropped 2; count of bases not matched to a gene: 4. Here the CDR3 reads CASSVATGVNYGYTF. The CDR3 nucleotides are TGTGCCAGCAGCGTAGCTACAGGGGTCAACTATGGCTACACCTTC.

The chain links TRBV2 to TRBJ1-2, with unresolved D. Germline loops: CDR1 SNHLY, CDR2 FYNNEI. The V and J ends lost 7 bases and 1 base respectively, with 7 bases between them. The CDR3 spans 12 residues. The CDR3: CASIRLNYGYTF. The CDR3 nucleotides read TGTGCCAGCATCCGACTTAACTATGGCTACACCTTC.

This chain links TRBV19 with TRBJ2-7; 9 nucleotides agree with TRBD1. V dropped 5 bases and J dropped 4; count of bases not matched to a gene: 6. The CDR3 loop spans 14 amino acids. Germline V gives CDR1 LNHDA, CDR2 SQIVND (reference sequence). CDR3 in DNA: TGTGCCAGTAGTGCCGGGACAGGGACATACGAGCAGTACTTC. Protein: CASSAGTGTYEQYF.

This clone turned up a few times. The genes are TRBV2 and TRBJ1-2; 9 positions agree with TRBD1. CDR1 and CDR2 from the germline V gene are SNHLY and FYNNEI. Losses at the gene ends were 2 bases for V and 3 bases for J; bases not matched to a gene: 1. The CDR3 consists of 14 residues. The CDR3 loop reads CASSETGGDYGYTF. The CDR3 bases are TGTGCCAGCAGTGAAACAGGGGGCGACTATGGCTACACCTTC.

The chain is built from TRBV7-2 and TRBJ1-3, with a tentative D call TRBD1 (5 bases). V lost 4 bases to trimming and J lost 2 bases, with 12 bases between them. The CDR3 totals 15 residues. Germline assignment: CDR1 SGHTA and CDR2 FQGNSA. The CDR3 spells CASSSYGGPGNTIYF. DNA for the CDR3: TGTGCCAGCAGCTCCTACGGGGGTCCTGGAAACACCATATATTTT.

The rearrangement links TRBV6-5 to TRBJ1-1, with D unresolved. CDR3 length: 15 amino acids. Per germline, CDR1 MNHEY and CDR2 SVGAGI. V lost 7 bases to trimming and J lost 4 bases, with 19 bases between them. The CDR3 DNA follows: TGTGCCAGCACCTCAATTAGGCCCGAGGCCACTGAAGCTTTCTTT. Translating gives CASTSIRPEATEAFF.

The chain carries TRBV27 and TRBJ1-2, with 9 bases aligning to TRBD1. Germline V gene data show CDR1 as MNHEY and CDR2 as SMNVEV (reference sequence). Unmatched junction bases numbered 5, after V lost 5 bases and J lost 4 bases. The CDR3 loop spans 14 amino acids. DNA for the CDR3: TGTGCCAGCAGTCCCCCGGGACAGGGCTATGGCTACACCTTC. This translates into CASSPPGQGYGYTF.

In regard to this clone: Other nucleotide sequences in the sample specify the same CDR3. The chain couples TRBV2 to TRBJ2-2; TRBD2 is a possible D gene (6 bases). This CDR3 is 13 amino acids long. The ends were cut back, 3 bases at V and 5 bases at J, with 7 bases in the middle. Germline V gives CDR1 SNHLY, CDR2 FYNNEI. The CDR3 spells CASSEGGTGELFF. The CDR3 bases are TGTGCCAGCAGTGAGGGGGGAACCGGGGAGCTGTTTTTT.

This chain connects TRBV5-1 to TRBJ1-2; D not resolved. Trimming removed 0 bases from V and 8 bases from J, with 14 bases in between. The CDR3 consists of 14 residues. Germline CDR1 is SGHRS and CDR2 is YFSETQ. The CDR3, as DNA: TGCGCCAGCAGCTTGGCCCGGGGTTCTGGAGGCTACACCTTC. Translating it yields CASSLARGSGGYTF.

The V call is TRBV9, the J call TRBJ1-2; 7 bases match TRBD1. In germline, CDR1 is SGDLS, CDR2 YYNGEE. J was trimmed by 2 bases and V by 4 bases; bases with no gene match: 5. The CDR3 spans 14 residues. The CDR3 sequence: CASSSWDSNYGYTF. The CDR3 region has the DNA TGTGCCAGCAGCTCCTGGGACAGCAACTATGGCTACACCTTC.

The chain has TRBV4-3 and TRBJ1-6, with TRBD1 as a possible D gene (5 bases). Germline CDR1 is LGHNA and CDR2 is YSLEER. Deletions cut 1 base from V and 7 bases from J, with 11 bases between. CDR3 length equals 15 residues. The DNA of the CDR3 is TGCGCCAGCAGCCAAGTTAACGGGGGAAATTCACCCCTCCACTTT. Its protein is CASSQVNGGNSPLHF.

The rearrangement links TRBV5-1 to TRBJ2-1; 10 nucleotides line up with TRBD2. Per the germline V gene, CDR1 is SGHRS and CDR2 is YFSETQ. The CDR3 sequence is 16 residues long. J lost 1 base, V lost 0 bases, and 1 base had no gene match. The CDR3 here is CASSLELAGSYNEQFF. CDR3 DNA: TGCGCCAGCAGCTTGGAACTAGCGGGATCCTACAATGAGCAGTTCTTC.

This rearrangement joins TRBV7-2 to TRBJ1-6; 9 bases are a match to TRBD1. The CDR3 spans 16 residues. J lost 6 bases, V lost 5 bases, and 8 bases had no gene match. Germline V gives CDR1 SGHTA, CDR2 FQGNSA. The CDR3 spells CASSKQGAHSNSPLHF. CDR3 coding DNA: TGTGCCAGCAGCAAACAGGGGGCGCATAGTAATTCACCCCTCCACTTT.

V usage is TRBV5-1 and J usage is TRBJ2-2; TRBD2 agrees at 14 bases. The CDR3 is 16 residues long. Germline trimming cut 1 base from V and 7 bases from J; bases unmatched to any gene: 3. Germline CDR1 and CDR2: SGHRS and YFSETQ. The CDR3 region is CASSLWTSGGNGELFF. CDR3 DNA sequence: TGCGCCAGCAGCTTGTGGACTAGCGGGGGGAACGGGGAGCTGTTTTTT. Full variable domain (rest looked up from reference TRBV5-1 and TRBJ2-2): KAGVTQTPRYLIKTRGQQVTLSCSPISGHRSVSWYQQTPGQGLQFLFEYFSETQRNKGNFPGRFSGRQFSNSRSEMNVSTLELGDSALYLCASSLWTSGGNGELFFGEGSRLTVL.

The chain couples TRBV28 to TRBJ1-4; no clear D. Germline CDR1 is MDHEN and CDR2 is SYDVKM. The CDR3 consists of 12 residues. The V end lost 6 bases, the J end lost 8 bases, and 10 bases lay between the germline ends. The DNA for the CDR3 is TGTGCCAGCAGCCATCCCGGGGAAAAACTGTTTTTT. Translating it yields CASSHPGEKLFF.

The CDR3 reads CASSSLGLAEQETQYF. The DNA of the CDR3 is TGTGCCAGCAGTTCCCTGGGACTAGCGGAGCAAGAGACCCAGTACTTC. V gene TRBV6-5 combines with J gene TRBJ2-5; 11 nucleotides align to TRBD2. The CDR3 is 16 amino acids. Losses at the gene ends were 4 bases for V and 2 bases for J; bases not matched to a gene: 6. In germline, CDR1 is MNHEY, CDR2 SVGAGI.

This chain uses TRBV13 with TRBJ2-7; TRBD1 aligns across 8 bases. With V trimmed by 4 bases and J by 5 bases, 10 bases remained unmatched. Per the germline V gene, CDR1 is PRHDT and CDR2 is FYEKMQ (reference sequence). CDR3 length: 15 residues. CDR3 nucleotide sequence: TGTGCCAGCAGCTACGGGACAGGAATAGCCCACGAGCAGTACTTC. It codes for CASSYGTGIAHEQYF.

The V gene is TRBV3-1 (or the pseudogene TRBV3-2), the J gene TRBJ2-7, with 7 positions matching TRBD2. CDR1 and CDR2 from the germline V gene are LGHDT and YNNKEL (reference sequence). V shed 0 bases and J 6 bases; nucleotides not matched to a gene: 11. This CDR3 has 16 residues. CDR3 nucleotides: TGTGCCAGCAGCCAAGATTTGTGGGCCTCGGGGGGCGAGCAGTACTTC. Its protein product is CASSQDLWASGGEQYF.

The rearrangement uses TRBV6-6 and TRBJ2-5, with 12 bases matching TRBD2. CDR3 length: 16 residues. The V segment lost 2 bases and the J segment 3 bases; nucleotides outside the gene matches: 4. Germline V lookup: CDR1 MNHNY, CDR2 SVGAGI (reference sequence). CDR3 sequence: CASSYTSGGLKETQYF. CDR3 bases: TGTGCCAGCAGTTACACTAGCGGGGGGCTAAAAGAGACCCAGTACTTC.